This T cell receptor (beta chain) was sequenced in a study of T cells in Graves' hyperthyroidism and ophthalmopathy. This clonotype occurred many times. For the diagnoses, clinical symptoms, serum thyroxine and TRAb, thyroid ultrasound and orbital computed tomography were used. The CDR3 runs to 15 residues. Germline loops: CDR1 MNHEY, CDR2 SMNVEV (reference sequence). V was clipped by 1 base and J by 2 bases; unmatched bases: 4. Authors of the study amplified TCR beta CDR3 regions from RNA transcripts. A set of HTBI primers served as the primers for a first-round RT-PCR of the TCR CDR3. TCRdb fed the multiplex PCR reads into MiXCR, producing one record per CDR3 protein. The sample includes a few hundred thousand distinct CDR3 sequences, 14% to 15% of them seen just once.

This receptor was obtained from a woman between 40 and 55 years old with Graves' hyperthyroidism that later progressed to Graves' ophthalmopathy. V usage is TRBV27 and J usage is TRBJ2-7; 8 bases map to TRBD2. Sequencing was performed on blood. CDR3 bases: TGTGCCAGCAGTTTATGGAGCGGGGGCACCTACGAGCAGTACTTC. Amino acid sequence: CASSLWSGGTYEQYF.